This T cell receptor (beta chain) was sequenced during a study of memory CD8 T cells in hepatitis C reinfection. Study at large: A couple of donors resolved primary infection, then developed chronic reinfection. Reinfection meant HCV RNA positivity after two negatives ≥60 days apart. Between 3 and 8 weeks after reinfection detection, peak samples were drawn.

TCRdb's copy holds only in-frame clones and misses some; the assay was immunoSEQ multiplex PCR. The sample shows around 45,000 clones, 88% of them seen only once. Time point given: peak reinfection, 3 to 8 weeks after reinfection detection. TCR sequencing was done directly ex vivo on sorted cells, without expansion in vitro. The Montreal HEPCO cohort supplied donors who inject drugs. V was trimmed by 4 bases and J by 1 base, leaving 14 bases between them. Germline values: CDR1 SGHAT, CDR2 FQNNGV. CDR3 length: 15 amino acids. The sequenced sample consisted of naive CD8+ T cells sorted from blood. This chain joins TRBV11-2 and TRBJ2-7; TRBD1 is a possible D gene (6 bases). The sequence came from a man aged 18-30 years with hepatitis C virus infection. CDR3 sequence: CASSSPQGRSYEQYF. DNA of the CDR3: TGTGCCAGCAGCTCCCCACAGGGAAGGTCCTACGAGCAGTACTTC.